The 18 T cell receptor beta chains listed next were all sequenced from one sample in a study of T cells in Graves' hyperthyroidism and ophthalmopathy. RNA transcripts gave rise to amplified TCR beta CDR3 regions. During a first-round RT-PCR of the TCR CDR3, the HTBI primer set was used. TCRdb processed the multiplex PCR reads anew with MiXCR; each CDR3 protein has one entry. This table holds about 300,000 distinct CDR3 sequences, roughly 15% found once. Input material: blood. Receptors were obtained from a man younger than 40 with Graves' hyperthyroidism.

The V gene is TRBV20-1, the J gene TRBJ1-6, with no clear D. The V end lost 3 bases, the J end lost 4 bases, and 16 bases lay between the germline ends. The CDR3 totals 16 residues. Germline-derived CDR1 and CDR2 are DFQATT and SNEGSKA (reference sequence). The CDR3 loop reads CSASPSPEYYNSPLHF. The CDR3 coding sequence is TGCAGTGCTAGTCCATCCCCGGAATATTATAATTCACCCCTCCACTTT.

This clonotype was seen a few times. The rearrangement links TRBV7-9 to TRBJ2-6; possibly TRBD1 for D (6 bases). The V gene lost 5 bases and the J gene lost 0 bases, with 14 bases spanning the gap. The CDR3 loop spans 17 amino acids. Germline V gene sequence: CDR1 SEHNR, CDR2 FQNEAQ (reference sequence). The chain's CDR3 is CASSAAWGPSGANVLTF. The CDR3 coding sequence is TGTGCCAGCAGCGCCGCGTGGGGGCCCTCTGGGGCCAACGTCCTGACTTTC. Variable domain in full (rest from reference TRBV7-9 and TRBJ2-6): DTGVSQNPRHKITKRGQNVTFRCDPISEHNRLYWYRQTLGQGPEFLTYFQNEAQLEKSRLLSDRFSAERPKGSFSTLEIQRTEQGDSAMYLCASSAAWGPSGANVLTFGAGSRLTVL.

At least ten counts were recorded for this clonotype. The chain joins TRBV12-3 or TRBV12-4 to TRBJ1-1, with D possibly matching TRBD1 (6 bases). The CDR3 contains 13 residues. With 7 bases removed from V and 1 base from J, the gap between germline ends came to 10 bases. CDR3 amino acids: CASIGQSNTEAFF. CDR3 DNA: TGTGCCAGCATTGGACAGTCGAACACTGAAGCTTTCTTT.

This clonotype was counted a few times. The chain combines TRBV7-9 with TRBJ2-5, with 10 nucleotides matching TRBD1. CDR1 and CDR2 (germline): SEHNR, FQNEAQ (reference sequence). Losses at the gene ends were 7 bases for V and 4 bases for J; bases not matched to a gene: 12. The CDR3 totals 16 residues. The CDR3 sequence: CASIQTGTGAGETQYF. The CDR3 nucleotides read TGTGCCAGCATCCAGACCGGGACAGGGGCTGGAGAGACCCAGTACTTC. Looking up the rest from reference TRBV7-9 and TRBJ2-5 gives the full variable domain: DTGVSQNPRHKITKRGQNVTFRCDPISEHNRLYWYRQTLGQGPEFLTYFQNEAQLEKSRLLSDRFSAERPKGSFSTLEIQRTEQGDSAMYLCASIQTGTGAGETQYFGPGTRLLVL.

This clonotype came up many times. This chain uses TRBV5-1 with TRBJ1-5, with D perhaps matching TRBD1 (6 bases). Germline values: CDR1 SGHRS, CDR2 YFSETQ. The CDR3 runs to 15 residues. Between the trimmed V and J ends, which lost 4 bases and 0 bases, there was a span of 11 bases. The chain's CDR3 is CASSLTGTSNQPQHF. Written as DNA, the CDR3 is TGCGCCAGCAGCCTGACAGGTACTAGCAATCAGCCCCAGCATTTT.

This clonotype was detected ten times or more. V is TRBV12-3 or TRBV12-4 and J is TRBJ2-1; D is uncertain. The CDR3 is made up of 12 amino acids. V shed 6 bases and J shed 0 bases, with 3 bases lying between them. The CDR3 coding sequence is TGTGCCAGCAGAGGCTCCTACAATGAGCAGTTCTTC. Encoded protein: CASRGSYNEQFF.

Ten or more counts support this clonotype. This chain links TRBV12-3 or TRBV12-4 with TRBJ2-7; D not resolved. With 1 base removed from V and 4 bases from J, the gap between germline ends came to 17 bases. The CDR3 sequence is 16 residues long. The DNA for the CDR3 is TGTGCCAGCAGTTTAGGGTTTTTCGTCTCCCCATACGAGCAGTACTTC. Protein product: CASSLGFFVSPYEQYF.

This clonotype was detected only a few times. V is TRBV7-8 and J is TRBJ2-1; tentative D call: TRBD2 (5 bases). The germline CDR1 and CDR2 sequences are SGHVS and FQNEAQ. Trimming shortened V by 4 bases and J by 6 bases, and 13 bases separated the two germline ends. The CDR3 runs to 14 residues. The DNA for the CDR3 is TGTGCCAGCAGCTCACGTTTTACTAGCAATGAGCAGTTCTTC. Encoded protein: CASSSRFTSNEQFF.

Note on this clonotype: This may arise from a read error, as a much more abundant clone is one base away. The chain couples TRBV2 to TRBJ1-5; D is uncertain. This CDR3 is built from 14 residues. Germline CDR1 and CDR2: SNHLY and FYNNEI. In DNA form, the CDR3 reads TGTGCCGGCAGTGTATATGATGGGGATCAGCCCCAGCATTTT. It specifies CAGSVYDGDQPQHF.

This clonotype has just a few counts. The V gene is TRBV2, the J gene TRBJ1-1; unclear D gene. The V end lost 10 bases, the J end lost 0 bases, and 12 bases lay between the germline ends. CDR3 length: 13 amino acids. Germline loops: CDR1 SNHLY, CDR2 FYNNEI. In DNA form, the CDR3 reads TGTGCCACAATGACGAGGGTGAACACTGAAGCTTTCTTT. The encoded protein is CATMTRVNTEAFF.

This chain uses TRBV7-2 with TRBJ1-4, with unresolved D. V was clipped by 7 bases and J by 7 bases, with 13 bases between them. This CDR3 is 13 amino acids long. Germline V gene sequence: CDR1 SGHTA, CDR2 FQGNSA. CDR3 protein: CASTTISGEKLFF. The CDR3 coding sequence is TGTGCCAGCACAACTATAAGCGGTGAAAAACTGTTTTTT.

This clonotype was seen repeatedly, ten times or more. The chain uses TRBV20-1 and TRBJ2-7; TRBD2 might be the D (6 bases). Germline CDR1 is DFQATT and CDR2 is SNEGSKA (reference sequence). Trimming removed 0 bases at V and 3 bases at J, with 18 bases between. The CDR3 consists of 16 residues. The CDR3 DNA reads TGCAGTGCTAGAGACTCCTCGGGAGCTCTGGGCTACGAGCAGTACTTC. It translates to CSARDSSGALGYEQYF.

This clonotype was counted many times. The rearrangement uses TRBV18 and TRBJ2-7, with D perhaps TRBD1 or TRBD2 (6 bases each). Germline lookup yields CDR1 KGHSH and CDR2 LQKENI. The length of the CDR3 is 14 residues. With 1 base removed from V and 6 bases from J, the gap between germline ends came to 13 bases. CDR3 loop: CASSPRQQGLEQYF. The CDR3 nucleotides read TGTGCCAGCTCACCACGGCAACAGGGACTCGAGCAGTACTTC.

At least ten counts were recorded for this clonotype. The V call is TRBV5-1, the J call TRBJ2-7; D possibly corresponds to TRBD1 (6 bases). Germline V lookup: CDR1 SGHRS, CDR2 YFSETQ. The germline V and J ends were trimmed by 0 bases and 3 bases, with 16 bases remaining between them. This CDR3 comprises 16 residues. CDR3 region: CASSLEASGAIYEQYF. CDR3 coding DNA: TGCGCCAGCAGCTTGGAAGCGTCAGGGGCTATCTACGAGCAGTACTTC.

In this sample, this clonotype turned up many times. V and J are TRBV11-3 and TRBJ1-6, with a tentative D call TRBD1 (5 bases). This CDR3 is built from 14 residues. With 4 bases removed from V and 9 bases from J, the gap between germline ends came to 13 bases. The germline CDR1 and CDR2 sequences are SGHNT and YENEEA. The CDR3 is CASSWMGEGSPLHF. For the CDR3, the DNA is TGTGCCAGCAGCTGGATGGGGGAGGGTTCACCCCTCCACTTT.

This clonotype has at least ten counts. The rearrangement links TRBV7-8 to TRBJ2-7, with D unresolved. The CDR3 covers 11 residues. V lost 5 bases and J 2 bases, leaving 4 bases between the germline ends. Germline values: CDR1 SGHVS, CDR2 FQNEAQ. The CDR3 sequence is CASSPPYEQYF. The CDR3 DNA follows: TGTGCCAGCAGCCCGCCCTACGAGCAGTACTTC.

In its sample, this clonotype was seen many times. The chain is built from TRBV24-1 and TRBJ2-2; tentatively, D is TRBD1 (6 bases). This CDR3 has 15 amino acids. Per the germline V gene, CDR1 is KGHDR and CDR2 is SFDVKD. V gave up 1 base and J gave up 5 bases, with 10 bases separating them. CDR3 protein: CATSDFPTGTGELFF. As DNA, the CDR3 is TGTGCCACCAGTGATTTTCCAACAGGGACCGGGGAGCTGTTTTTT.

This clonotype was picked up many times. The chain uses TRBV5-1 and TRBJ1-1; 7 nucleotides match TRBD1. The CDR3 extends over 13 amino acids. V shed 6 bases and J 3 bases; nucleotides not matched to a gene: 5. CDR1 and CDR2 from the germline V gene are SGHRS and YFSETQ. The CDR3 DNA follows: TGCGCCAGCACCCGTCAGGGGGACACTGAAGCTTTCTTT. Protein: CASTRQGDTEAFF.